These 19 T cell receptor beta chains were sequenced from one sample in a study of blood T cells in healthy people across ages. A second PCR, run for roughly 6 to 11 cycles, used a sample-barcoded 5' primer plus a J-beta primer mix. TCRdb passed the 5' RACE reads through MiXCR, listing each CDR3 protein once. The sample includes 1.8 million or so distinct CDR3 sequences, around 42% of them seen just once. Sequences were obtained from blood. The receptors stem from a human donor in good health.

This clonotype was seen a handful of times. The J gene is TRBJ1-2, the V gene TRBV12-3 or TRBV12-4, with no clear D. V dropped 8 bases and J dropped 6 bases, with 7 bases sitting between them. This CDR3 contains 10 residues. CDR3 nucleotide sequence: TGTGCCAGCGGCCAGAATGGCTACACCTTC. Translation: CASGQNGYTF.

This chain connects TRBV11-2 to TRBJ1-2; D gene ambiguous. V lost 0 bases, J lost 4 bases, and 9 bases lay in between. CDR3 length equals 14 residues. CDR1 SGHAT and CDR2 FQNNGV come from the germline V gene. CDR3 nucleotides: TGTGCCAGCAGCTTAGAAACCAAGATCTATGGCTACACCTTC. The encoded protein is CASSLETKIYGYTF.

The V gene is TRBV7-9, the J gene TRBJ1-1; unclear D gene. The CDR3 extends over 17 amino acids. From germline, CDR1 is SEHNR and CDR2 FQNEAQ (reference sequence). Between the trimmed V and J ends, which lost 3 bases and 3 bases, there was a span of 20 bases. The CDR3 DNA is TGTGCCAGCAGCTTCCCCCGCCTGACTATCCTGGACACTGAAGCTTTCTTT. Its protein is CASSFPRLTILDTEAFF.

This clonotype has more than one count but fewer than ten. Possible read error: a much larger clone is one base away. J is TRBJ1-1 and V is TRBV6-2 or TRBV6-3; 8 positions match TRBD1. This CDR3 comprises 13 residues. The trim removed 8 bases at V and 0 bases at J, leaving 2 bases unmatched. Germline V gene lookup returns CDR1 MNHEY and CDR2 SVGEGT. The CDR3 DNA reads TGTGCCAGCGCGGGACAGGTGAACACTGAAGCTTTCTTT. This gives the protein CASAGQVNTEAFF.

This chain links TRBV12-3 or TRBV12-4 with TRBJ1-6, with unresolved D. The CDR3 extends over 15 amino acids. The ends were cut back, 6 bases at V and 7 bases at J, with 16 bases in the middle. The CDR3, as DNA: TGTGCCAGCAGCGAGGTTCCACACGTCAATTCACCCCTCCACTTT. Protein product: CASSEVPHVNSPLHF.

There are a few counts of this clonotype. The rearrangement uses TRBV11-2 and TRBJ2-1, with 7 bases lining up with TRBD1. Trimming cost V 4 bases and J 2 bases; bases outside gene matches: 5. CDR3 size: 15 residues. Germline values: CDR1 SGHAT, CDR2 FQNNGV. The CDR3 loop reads CASSSIQGTYNEQFF. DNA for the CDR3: TGTGCCAGCAGCTCCATACAGGGGACCTACAATGAGCAGTTCTTC.

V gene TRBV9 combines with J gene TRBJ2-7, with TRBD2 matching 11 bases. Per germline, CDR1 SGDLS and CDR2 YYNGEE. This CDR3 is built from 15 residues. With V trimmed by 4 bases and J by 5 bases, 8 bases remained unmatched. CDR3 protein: CASSFTSSGGDEQYF. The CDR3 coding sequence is TGTGCCAGCAGCTTCACCAGTAGCGGGGGGGACGAGCAGTACTTC.

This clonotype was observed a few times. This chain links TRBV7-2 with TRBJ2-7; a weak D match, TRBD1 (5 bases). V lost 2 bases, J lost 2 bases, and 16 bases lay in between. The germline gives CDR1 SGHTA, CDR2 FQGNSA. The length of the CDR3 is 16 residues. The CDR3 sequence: CASSLSRTTSPYEQYF. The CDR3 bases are TGTGCCAGCAGCTTATCCAGGACAACTTCACCCTACGAGCAGTACTTC.

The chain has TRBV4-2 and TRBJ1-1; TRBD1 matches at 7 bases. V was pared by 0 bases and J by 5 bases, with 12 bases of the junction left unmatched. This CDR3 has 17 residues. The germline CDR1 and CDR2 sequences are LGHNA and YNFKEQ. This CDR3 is CASSQEVTGTEVTEAFF. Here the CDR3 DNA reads TGTGCCAGCAGCCAAGAAGTTACAGGGACAGAGGTAACTGAAGCTTTCTTT.

The CDR3 sequence: CASSLPSGRQYF. Written as DNA, the CDR3 is TGCGCCAGCAGCTTGCCTAGCGGGAGACAGTACTTC. The chain carries TRBV5-1 and TRBJ2-7; 10 bases are a match to TRBD2. The V segment lost 1 base and the J segment 10 bases; nucleotides outside the gene matches: 2. This CDR3 comprises 12 residues. Germline V CDR1 and CDR2: SGHRS, YFSETQ. Filled out from reference TRBV5-1 and TRBJ2-7, the complete variable domain reads KAGVTQTPRYLIKTRGQQVTLSCSPISGHRSVSWYQQTPGQGLQFLFEYFSETQRNKGNFPGRFSGRQFSNSRSEMNVSTLELGDSALYLCASSLPSGRQYFGPGTRLTVT.

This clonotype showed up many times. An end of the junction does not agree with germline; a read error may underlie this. The CDR3 region is CASSQLSNQPQHF. The CDR3 nucleotides read TGCGCCAGCAGCCAGCTAAGCAATCAGCCCCAGCATTTT. The chain carries TRBV7-8 and TRBJ1-5; no firm D call. Germline-derived CDR1 and CDR2 are SGHVS and FQNEAQ. This CDR3 spans 13 amino acids.

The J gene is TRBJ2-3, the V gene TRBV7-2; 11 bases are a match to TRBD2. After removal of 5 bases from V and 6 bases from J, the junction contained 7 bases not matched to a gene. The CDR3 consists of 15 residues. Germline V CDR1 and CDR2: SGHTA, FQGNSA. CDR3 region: CASSPTSGAPDTQYF. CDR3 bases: TGTGCCAGCAGCCCGACTAGCGGGGCTCCCGATACGCAGTATTTT.

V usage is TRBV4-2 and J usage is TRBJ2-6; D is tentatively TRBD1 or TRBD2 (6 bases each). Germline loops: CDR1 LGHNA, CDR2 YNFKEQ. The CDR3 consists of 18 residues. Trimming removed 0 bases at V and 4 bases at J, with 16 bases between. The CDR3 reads CASSQEITGAQGANVLTF. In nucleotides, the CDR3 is TGTGCCAGCAGCCAAGAAATAACGGGGGCGCAAGGGGCCAACGTCCTGACTTTC.

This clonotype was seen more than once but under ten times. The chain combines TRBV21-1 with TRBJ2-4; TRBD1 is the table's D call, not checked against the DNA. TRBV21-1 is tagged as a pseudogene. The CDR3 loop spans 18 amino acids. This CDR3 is CASPQQGRKDKASCIQYF. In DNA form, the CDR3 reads TGTGCCAGCCCACAACAGGGGCGGAAGGACAAGGCGAGCTGCATTCAGTACTTC.

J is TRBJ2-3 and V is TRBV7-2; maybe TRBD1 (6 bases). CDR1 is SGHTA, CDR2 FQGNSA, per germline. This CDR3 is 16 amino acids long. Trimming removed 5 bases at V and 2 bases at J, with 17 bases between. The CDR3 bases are TGTGCCAGCAGCCCCGTAGTTGACAGGCCCACAGATACGCAGTATTTT. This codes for CASSPVVDRPTDTQYF.

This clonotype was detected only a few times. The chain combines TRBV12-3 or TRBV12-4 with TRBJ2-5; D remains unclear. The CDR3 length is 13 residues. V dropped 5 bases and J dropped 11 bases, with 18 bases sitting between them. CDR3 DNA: TGTGCCAGCAGTACGGGCCCCCTTTTCGGGCAGTACTTC. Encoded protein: CASSTGPLFGQYF.

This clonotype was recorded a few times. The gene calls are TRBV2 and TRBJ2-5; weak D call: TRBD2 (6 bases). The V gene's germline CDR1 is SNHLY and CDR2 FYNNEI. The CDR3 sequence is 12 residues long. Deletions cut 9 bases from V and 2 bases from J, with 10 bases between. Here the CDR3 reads CASTGTQETQYF. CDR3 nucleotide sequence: TGTGCCAGTACCGGGACTCAAGAGACCCAGTACTTC.

CDR3: CASSRGTGPGNTIYF. The CDR3 coding sequence is TGTGCCAGCAGCCGTGGGACAGGGCCTGGAAACACCATATATTTT. The rearrangement links TRBV7-2 to TRBJ1-3; 9 bases are a match to TRBD1. With 5 bases clipped from V and 2 bases from J, the junction kept 4 bases outside the gene matches. Germline CDR1 SGHTA, CDR2 FQGNSA. This CDR3 contains 15 residues.

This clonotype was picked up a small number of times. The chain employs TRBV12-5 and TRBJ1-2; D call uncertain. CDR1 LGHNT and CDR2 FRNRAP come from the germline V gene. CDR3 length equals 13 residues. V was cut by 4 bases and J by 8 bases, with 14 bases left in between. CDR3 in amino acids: CASGSDHEVGYTF. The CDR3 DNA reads TGTGCTAGTGGTTCGGACCACGAAGTGGGCTACACCTTC.